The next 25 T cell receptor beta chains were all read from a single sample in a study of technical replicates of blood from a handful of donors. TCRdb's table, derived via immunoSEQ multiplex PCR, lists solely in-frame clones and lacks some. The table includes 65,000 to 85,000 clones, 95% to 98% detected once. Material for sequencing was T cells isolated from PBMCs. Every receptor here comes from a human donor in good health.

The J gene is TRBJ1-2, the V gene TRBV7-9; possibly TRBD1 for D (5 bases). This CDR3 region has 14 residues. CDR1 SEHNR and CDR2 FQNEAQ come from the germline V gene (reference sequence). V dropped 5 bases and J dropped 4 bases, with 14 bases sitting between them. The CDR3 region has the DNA TGTGCCAGCAGCCTTACGGGGGTTGGCTATGGCTACACCTTC. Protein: CASSLTGVGYGYTF.

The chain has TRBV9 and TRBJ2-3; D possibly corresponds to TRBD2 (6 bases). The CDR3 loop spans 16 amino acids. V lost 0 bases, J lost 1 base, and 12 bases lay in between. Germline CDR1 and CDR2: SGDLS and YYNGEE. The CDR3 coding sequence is TGTGCCAGCAGCGTAGGGTACGGAGGGGGCACAGATACGCAGTATTTT. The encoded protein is CASSVGYGGGTDTQYF.

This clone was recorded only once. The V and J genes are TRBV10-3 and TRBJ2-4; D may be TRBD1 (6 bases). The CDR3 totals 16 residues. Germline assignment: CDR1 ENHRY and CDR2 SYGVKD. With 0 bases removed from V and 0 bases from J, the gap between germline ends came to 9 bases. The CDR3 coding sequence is TGTGCCATCAGTGAGTCAGGGGGATTAGCCAAAAACATTCAGTACTTC. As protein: CAISESGGLAKNIQYF.

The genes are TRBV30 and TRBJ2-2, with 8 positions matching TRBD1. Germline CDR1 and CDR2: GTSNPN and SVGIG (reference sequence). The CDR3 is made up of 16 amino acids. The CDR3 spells CAGDRTGTLNTGELFF. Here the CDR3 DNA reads TGTGCGGGGGACAGGACCGGGACCTTGAACACCGGGGAGCTGTTTTTT.

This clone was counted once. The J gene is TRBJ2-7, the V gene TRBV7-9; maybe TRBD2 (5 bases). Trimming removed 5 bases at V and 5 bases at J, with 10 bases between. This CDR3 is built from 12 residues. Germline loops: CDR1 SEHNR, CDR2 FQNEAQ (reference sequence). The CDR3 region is CASSLRADEQYF. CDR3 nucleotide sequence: TGTGCCAGCAGCCTGAGGGCGGACGAGCAGTACTTC.

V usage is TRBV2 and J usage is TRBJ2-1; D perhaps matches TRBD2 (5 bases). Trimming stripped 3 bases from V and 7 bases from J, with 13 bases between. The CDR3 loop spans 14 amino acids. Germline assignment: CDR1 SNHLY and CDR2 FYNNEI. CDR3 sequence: CASSEWLAENEQFF. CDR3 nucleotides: TGTGCCAGCAGTGAGTGGCTAGCCGAGAATGAGCAGTTCTTC. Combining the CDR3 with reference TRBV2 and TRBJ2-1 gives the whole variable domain EPEVTQTPSHQVTQMGQEVILRCVPISNHLYFYWYRQILGQKVEFLVSFYNNEISEKSEIFDDQFSVERPDGSNFTLKIRSTKLEDSAMYFCASSEWLAENEQFFGPGTRLTVL.

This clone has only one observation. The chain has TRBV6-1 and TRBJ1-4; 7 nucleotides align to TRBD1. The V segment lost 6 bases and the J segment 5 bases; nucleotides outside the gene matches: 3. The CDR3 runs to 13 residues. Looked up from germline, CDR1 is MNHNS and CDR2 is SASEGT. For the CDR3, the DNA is TGTGCCAGCAGGGACAGGTTAAATGAAAAACTGTTTTTT. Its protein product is CASRDRLNEKLFF.

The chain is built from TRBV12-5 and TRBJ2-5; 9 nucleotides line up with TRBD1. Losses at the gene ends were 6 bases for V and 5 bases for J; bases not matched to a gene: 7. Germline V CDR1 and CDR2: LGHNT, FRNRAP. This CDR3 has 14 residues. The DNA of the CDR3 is TGTGCTAGTGGGGAAGGACAGGGGTTGGAGACCCAGTACTTC. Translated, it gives CASGEGQGLETQYF.

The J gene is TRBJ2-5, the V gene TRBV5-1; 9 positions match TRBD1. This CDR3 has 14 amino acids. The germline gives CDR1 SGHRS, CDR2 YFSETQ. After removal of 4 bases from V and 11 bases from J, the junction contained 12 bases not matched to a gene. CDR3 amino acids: CASSRTGAAGWQYF. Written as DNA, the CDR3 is TGCGCCAGCAGCCGGACAGGGGCCGCGGGTTGGCAGTACTTC.

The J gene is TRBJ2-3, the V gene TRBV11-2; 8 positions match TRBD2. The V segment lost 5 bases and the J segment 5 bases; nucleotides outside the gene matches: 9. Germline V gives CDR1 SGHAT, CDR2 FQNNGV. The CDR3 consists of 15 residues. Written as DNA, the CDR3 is TGTGCCAGCAGCCTACTAGCGGCGGGGGGAGATACGCAGTATTTT. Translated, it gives CASSLLAAGGDTQYF.

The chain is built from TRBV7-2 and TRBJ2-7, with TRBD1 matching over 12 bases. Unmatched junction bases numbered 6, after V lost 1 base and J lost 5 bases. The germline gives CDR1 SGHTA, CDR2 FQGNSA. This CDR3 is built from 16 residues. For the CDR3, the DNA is TGTGCCAGCAGCTTAGTAGCGGGGACAGGGGGCCACGAGCAGTACTTC. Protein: CASSLVAGTGGHEQYF.

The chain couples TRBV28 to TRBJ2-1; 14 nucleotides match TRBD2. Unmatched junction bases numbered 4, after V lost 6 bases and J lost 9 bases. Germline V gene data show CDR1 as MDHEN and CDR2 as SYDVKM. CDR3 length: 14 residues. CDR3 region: CASSSGLAGGEQFF. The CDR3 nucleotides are TGTGCCAGCAGCTCCGGACTAGCGGGAGGTGAGCAGTTCTTC.

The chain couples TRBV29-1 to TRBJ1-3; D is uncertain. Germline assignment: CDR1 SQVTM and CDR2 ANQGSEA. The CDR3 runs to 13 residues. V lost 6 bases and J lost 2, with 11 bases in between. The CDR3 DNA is TGCAGCGTCGGGTCGTCGGCTGGAAACACCATATATTTT. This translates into CSVGSSAGNTIYF.

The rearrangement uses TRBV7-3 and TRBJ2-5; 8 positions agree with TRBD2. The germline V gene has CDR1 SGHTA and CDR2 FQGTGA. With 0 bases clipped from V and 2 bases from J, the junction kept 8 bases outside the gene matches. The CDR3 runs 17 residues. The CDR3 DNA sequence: TGTGCCAGCAGCTTAACTCCCTCCACGGGAGGGCAAGAGACCCAGTACTTC. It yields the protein CASSLTPSTGGQETQYF.

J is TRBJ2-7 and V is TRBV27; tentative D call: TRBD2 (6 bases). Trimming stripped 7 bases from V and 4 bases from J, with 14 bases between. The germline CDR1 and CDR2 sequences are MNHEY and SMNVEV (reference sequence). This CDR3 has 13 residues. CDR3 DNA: TGTGCCAGCAACAGCGTAAGCGGGTACGAGCAGTACTTC. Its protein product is CASNSVSGYEQYF.

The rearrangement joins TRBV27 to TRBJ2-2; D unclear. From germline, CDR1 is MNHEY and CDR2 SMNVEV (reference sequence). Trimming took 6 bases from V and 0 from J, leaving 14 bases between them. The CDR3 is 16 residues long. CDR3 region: CASSPTGPANTGELFF. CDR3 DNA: TGTGCCAGCAGCCCCACGGGTCCCGCGAACACCGGGGAGCTGTTTTTT.

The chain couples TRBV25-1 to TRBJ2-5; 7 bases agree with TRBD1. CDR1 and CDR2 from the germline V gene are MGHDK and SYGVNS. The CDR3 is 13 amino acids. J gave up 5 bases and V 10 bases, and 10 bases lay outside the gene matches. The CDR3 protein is CAIGNRGLETQYF. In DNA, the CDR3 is TGTGCCATCGGAAACAGGGGCCTCGAGACCCAGTACTTC.

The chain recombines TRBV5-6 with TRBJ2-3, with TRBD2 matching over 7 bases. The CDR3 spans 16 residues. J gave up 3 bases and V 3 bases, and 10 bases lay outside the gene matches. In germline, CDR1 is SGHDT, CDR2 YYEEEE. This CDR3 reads CASSSRLSGATDTQYF. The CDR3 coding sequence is TGTGCCAGCAGCTCCCGACTAAGCGGGGCGACAGATACGCAGTATTTT.

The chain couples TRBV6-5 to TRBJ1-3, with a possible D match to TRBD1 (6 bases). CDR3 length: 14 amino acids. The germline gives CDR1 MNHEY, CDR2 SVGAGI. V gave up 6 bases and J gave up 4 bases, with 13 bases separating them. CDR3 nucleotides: TGTGCCAGCAGCAGCACAGGGCTGGGAAACACCATATATTTT. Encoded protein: CASSSTGLGNTIYF.

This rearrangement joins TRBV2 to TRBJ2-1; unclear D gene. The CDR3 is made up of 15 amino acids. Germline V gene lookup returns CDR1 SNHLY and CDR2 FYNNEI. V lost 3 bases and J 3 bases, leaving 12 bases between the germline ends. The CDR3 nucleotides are TGTGCCAGCAGTGAGTCTAGATCTGACTACAATGAGCAGTTCTTC. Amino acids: CASSESRSDYNEQFF.

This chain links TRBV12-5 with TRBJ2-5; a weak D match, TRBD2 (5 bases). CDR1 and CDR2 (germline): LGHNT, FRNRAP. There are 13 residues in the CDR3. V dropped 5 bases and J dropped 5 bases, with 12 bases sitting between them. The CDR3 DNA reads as TGTGCTAGTGGTCGGTCTAGCCGGGAGACCCAGTACTTC. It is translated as CASGRSSRETQYF.

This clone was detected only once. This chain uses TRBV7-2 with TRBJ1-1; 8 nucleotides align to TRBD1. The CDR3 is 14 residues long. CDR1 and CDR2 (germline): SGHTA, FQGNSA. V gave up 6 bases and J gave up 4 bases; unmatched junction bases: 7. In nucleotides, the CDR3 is TGTGCCAGCAGGCTACAGGGGGTCAGCACTGAAGCTTTCTTT. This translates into CASRLQGVSTEAFF. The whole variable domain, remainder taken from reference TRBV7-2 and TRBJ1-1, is GAGVSQSPSNKVTEKGKDVELRCDPISGHTALYWYRQSLGQGLEFLIYFQGNSAPDKSGLPSDRFSAERTGGSVSTLTIQRTQQEDSAVYLCASRLQGVSTEAFFGQGTRLTVV.

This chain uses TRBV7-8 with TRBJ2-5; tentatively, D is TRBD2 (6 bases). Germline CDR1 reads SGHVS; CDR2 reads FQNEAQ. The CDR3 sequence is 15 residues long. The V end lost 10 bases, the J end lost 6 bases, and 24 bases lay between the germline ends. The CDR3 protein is CATQRSGLSEQTQYF. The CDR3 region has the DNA TGTGCCACCCAAAGATCGGGACTCTCGGAACAGACCCAGTACTTC.

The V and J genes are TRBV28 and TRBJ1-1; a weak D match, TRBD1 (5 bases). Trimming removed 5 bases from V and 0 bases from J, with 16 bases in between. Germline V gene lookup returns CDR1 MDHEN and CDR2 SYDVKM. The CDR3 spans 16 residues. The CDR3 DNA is TGTGCCAGCAGTGGGGCTTGGGGAAACATGAACACTGAAGCTTTCTTT. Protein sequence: CASSGAWGNMNTEAFF.

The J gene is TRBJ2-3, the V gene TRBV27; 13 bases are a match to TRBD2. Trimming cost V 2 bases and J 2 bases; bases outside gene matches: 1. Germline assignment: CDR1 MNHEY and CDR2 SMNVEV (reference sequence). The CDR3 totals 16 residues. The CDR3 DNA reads TGTGCCAGCAGTTTAGGACTAGCGGGAGTCACAGATACGCAGTATTTT. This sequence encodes CASSLGLAGVTDTQYF.